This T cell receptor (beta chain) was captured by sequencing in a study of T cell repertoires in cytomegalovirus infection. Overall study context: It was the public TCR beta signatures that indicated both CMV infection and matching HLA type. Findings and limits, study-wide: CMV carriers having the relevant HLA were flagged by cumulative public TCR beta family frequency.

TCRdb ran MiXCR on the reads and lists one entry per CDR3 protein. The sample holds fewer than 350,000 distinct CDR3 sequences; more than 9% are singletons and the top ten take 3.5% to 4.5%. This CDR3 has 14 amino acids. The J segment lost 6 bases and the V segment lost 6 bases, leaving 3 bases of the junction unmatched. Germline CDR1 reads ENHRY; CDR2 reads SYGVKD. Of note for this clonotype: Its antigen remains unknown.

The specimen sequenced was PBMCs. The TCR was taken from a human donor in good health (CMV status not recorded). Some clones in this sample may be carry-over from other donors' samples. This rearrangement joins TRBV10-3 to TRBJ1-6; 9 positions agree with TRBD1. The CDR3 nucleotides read TGTGCCATCAGCGGACAGGGGCTTAATTCACCCCTCCACTTT. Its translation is CAISGQGLNSPLHF.